Detailed here is one T cell receptor beta chain. The CDR3 is 14 amino acids. The germline V gene encodes CDR1 MDHEN and CDR2 SYDVKM. With V trimmed by 5 bases and J by 4 bases, 4 bases remained unmatched. Measured with immunoSEQ multiplex PCR; TCRdb has only the in-frame clones, and not every one. The data contain about 130,000 clones, approximately 92% of them seen just once; the ten biggest clones take up more than 2%. This record comes from a study of control samples from healthy donors and cancer patients. The specimen sequenced was blood. This sequence originates from a man younger than 35 in good health. The genes are TRBV28 and TRBJ1-5; 8 nucleotides line up with TRBD1. The DNA for the CDR3 is TGTGCCAGCAGTCCAGGGGGCAAAAATCAGCCCCAGCATTTT. Translated: CASSPGGKNQPQHF.